The present TCR beta chain was sequenced within a study of blood T cell repertoires in COVID-19. Study summary: PBMCs, B-cell-depleted T cells, or T cells were the source of the cDNA or gDNA that made up the material.

There are 16 residues in the CDR3. Trimming left V 4 bases short and J 2 bases short, with 17 bases between. Germline V gene lookup returns CDR1 MNHEY and CDR2 SVGAGI. The assay was immunoSEQ multiplex PCR, and TCRdb's table has in-frame clones only and misses some. The sample records about 240,000 clones, roughly 79% being singletons. The TCR sequence derives from an elderly woman with COVID-19, enrolled during active disease. Sequencing was done on a sample of peripheral blood. This sequence joins TRBV6-5 and TRBJ1-2; possibly TRBD1 for D (5 bases). As DNA, the CDR3 is TGTGCCAGCAGTTCTCCCTTGGGACGGGGGAACTATGGCTACACCTTC. Its protein product is CASSSPLGRGNYGYTF.